This TCR beta chain was recorded in a study of shared clonotypes between healthy human individuals. Deletions cut 1 base from V and 5 bases from J, with 12 bases between. Per germline, CDR1 SGHNT and CDR2 YYREEE (reference sequence). The CDR3 has 15 residues. Clones were read by immunoSEQ multiplex PCR, and TCRdb kept only the in-frame ones, dropping some. The repertoire has about a million clones, roughly 72% of them found once; the top ten carry around 1.5%. Sequencing was done on a sample of memory CD4+ T cells sorted from blood. The sample's subset: CD45RA-negative fraction. The origin of this receptor is a man between 18 and 29 years old in good health. The chain links TRBV5-4 to TRBJ2-2, with TRBD2 as a possible D gene (7 bases). CDR3 in DNA: TGTGCCAGCAGCTTGTCGGGGGGCGCAACCGGGGAGCTGTTTTTT. Translating gives CASSLSGGATGELFF.